This T cell receptor (beta chain) was identified during a study of CD8 T cells in Susac syndrome. From germline, CDR1 is GTSNPN and CDR2 SVGIG (reference sequence). Trimming took 2 bases from V and 4 from J, leaving 9 bases between them. The CDR3 contains 13 residues. TCR beta was sequenced from blood CD8+ and CD4+ T cells. TEMRA cells were enriched by FACS, and CD4+ and CD8+ T cells were negatively isolated. With random hexamers, about 0.5 to 1 ug RNA was reverse transcribed. Across 54 Vbeta and 13 Jbeta, immunoSEQ multiplex PCR amplified TCR beta CDR3. TCRdb reprocessed the immunoSEQ multiplex PCR reads with MiXCR, giving one entry per CDR3 protein. The sample records under 200,000 distinct CDR3 sequences, 90% to 95% being singletons.

The sequence was collected from a human donor in good health. The rearrangement joins TRBV30 to TRBJ1-5, with no clear D. The sequencing sample was made of CD4+ T cells from PBMCs. The CDR3 coding sequence is TGTGCCTGGAGTCGAACAGCTAATCAGCCCCAGCATTTT. Amino acids: CAWSRTANQPQHF.